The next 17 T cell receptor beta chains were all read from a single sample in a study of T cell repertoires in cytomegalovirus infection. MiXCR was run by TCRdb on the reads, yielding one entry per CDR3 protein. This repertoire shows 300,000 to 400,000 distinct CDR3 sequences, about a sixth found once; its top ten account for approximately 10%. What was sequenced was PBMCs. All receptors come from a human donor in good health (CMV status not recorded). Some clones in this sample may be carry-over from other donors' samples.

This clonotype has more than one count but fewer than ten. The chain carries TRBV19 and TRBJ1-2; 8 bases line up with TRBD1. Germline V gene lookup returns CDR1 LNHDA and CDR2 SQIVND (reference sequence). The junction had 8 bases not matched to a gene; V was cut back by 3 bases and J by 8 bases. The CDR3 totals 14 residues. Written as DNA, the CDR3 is TGTGCCAGTAGTATCAGACAGGGGTCGCTCGGCTACACCTTC. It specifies CASSIRQGSLGYTF.

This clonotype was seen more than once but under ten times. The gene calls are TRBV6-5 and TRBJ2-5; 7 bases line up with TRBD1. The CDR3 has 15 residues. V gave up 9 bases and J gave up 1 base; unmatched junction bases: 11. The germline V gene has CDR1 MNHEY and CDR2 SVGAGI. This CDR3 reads CASARDRLTQETQYF. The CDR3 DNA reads TGTGCCAGTGCCCGGGACAGACTTACCCAAGAGACCCAGTACTTC.

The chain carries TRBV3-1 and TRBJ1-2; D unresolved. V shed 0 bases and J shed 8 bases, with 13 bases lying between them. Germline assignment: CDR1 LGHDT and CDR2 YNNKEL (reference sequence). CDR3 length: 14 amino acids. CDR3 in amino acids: CASSQETWGRGYTF. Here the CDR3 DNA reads TGTGCCAGCAGCCAAGAAACATGGGGTCGAGGCTACACCTTC.

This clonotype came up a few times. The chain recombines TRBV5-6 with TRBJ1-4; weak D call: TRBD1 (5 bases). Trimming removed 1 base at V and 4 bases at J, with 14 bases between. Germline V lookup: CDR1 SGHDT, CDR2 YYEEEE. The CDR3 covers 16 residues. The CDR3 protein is CASSLRGRGFNEKLFF. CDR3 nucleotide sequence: TGTGCCAGCAGCTTGCGGGGACGGGGCTTTAATGAAAAACTGTTTTTT.

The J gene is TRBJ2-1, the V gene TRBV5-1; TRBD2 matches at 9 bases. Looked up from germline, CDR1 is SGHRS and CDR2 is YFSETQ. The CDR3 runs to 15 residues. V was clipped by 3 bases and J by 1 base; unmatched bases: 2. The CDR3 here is CASSWREGSYNEQFF. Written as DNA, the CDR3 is TGCGCCAGCAGCTGGCGGGAGGGATCCTACAATGAGCAGTTCTTC.

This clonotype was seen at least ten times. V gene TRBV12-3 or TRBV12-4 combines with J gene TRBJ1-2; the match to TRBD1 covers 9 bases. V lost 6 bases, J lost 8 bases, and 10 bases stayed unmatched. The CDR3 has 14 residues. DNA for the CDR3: TGTGCCAGCAGCACGGGACAGGGAAGGTTCGGCTACACCTTC. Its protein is CASSTGQGRFGYTF.

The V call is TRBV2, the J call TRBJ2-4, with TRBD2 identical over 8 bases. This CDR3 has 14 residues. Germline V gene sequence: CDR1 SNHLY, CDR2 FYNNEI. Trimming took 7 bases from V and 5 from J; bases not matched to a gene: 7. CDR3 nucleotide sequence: TGTGCCAGCACTGGGACTAGATGGCAAAACATTCAGTACTTC. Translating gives CASTGTRWQNIQYF.

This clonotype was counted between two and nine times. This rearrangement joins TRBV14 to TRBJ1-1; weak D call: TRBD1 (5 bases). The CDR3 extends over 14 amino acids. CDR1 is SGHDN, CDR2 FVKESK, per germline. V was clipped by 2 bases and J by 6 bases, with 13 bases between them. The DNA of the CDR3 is TGTGCCAGCAGCCAATTCCGACAGAGCCCTGAAGCTTTCTTT. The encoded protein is CASSQFRQSPEAFF.

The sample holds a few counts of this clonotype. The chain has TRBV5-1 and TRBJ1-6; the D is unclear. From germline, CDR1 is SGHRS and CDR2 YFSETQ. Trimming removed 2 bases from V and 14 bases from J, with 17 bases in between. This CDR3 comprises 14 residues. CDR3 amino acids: CASSFVSPTGTLHF. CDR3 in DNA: TGCGCCAGCAGCTTCGTCAGTCCAACCGGTACCCTCCACTTT.

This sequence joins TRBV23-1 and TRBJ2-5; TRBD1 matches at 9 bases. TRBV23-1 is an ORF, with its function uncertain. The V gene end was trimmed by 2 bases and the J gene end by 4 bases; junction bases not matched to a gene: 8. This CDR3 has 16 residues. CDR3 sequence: CASSQTLPGQGETQYF. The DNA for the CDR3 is TGCGCCAGCAGTCAAACCCTCCCGGGACAGGGAGAGACCCAGTACTTC.

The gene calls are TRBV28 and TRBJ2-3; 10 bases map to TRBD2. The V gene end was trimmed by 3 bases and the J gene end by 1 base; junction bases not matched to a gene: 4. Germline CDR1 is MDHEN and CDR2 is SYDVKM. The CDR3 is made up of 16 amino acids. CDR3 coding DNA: TGTGCCAGCAGTTTTACCGGGACTAGCGGCACAGATACGCAGTATTTT. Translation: CASSFTGTSGTDTQYF.

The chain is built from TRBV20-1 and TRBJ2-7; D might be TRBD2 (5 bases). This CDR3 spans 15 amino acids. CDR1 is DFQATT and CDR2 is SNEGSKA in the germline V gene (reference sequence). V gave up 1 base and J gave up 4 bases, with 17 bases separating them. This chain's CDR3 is CSARGSSPGRYEQYF. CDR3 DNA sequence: TGCAGTGCTAGAGGGTCTTCCCCGGGAAGATACGAGCAGTACTTC.

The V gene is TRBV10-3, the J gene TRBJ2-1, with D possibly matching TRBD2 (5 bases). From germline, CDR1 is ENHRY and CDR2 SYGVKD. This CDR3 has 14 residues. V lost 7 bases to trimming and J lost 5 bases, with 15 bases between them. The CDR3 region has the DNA TGTGCCATCACCCGAACCGGGGATGACAATGAGCAGTTCTTC. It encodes CAITRTGDDNEQFF.

Here the CDR3 DNA reads TGTGCCAGCAGCGTCTTCCGTGGGGGTGAAGCTTTCTTT. Translating gives CASSVFRGGEAFF. The rearrangement links TRBV9 to TRBJ1-1, with a possible D match to TRBD1 (5 bases). V lost 2 bases and J 7 bases, leaving 12 bases between the germline ends. The V gene's germline CDR1 is SGDLS and CDR2 YYNGEE. The CDR3 has 13 residues.

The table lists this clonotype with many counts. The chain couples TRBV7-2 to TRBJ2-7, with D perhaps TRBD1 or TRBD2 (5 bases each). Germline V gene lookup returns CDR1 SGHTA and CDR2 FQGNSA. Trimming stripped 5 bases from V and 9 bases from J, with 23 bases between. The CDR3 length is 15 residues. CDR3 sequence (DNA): TGTGCCAGCAGCGGTCCGGGACGGGGTGCTCTGGGGCAGTACTTC. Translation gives CASSGPGRGALGQYF.

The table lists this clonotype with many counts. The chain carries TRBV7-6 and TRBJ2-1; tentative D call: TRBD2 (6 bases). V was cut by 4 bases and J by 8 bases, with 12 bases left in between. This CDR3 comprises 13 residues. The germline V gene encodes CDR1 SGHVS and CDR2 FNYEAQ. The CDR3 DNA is TGTGCCAGCAGCTCCCCAGGAGGGTATGAGCAGTTCTTC. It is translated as CASSSPGGYEQFF. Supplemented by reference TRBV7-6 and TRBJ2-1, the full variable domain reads GAGVSQSPRYKVTKRGQDVALRCDPISGHVSLYWYRQALGQGPEFLTYFNYEAQQDKSGLPNDRFSAERPEGSISTLTIQRTEQRDSAMYRCASSSPGGYEQFFGPGTRLTVL.

CDR3 amino acids: CASSLRLVGELFF. CDR3 bases: TGCGCCAGCAGCCTTCGACTAGTCGGGGAGCTGTTTTTT. This rearrangement joins TRBV4-3 to TRBJ2-2; weak D call: TRBD2 (6 bases). Germline CDR1 LGHNA, CDR2 YSLEER. The CDR3 spans 13 residues. Trimming stripped 4 bases from V and 7 bases from J, with 10 bases between.